This entry describes one T cell receptor (beta chain). The V gene's germline CDR1 is SQVTM and CDR2 ANQGSEA. The CDR3 is 15 residues long. Trimming pared 0 bases from V and 10 bases from J, leaving 18 bases between. This specimen comes from a study of T cell changes during pregnancy in multiple sclerosis. The repertoire was sequenced with immunoSEQ multiplex PCR; TCRdb's copy has only in-frame clones and lacks some. The data hold 38,000 or so clones, with 90% observed a single time. The chain uses TRBV29-1 and TRBJ1-4; D gene unclear. The receptor's source is a female donor with multiple sclerosis, enrolled in a pregnancy study. The input for sequencing was CD4+ T cells from peripheral blood mononuclear cells, taken in the second trimester of pregnancy. The CDR3 region is CSVEDPRRSSGKLFF. The CDR3 DNA reads as TGCAGCGTTGAAGATCCTAGACGTTCCTCCGGAAAACTGTTTTTT.